This TCR beta chain was sequenced during a study of T-cell memory formation after mild COVID-19. Across the whole study: Clustering of TCRs was largely donor specific.

Overall study results and limits: Day 15 to 85 contracting clones showed balanced CD4/CD8; day 15 to 37 expanders favored CD4+. There were some responding clones in pre-infection memory, which suggested that cross-reactive memory had joined. Contracting CD4+ clones were located mainly in CM and EM, and CD8+ clones in EMRA.

Trimming took 8 bases from V and 2 from J; bases not matched to a gene: 3. In germline, CDR1 is SNHLY, CDR2 FYNNEI. CDR3 length: 14 amino acids. Concerning this clonotype itself: Its antigen is still unknown.

One entry per CDR3 protein, called by TCRdb with MiXCR from the 5' RACE reads. The profile shows approximately 150,000 distinct CDR3 sequences, under 25% of them singletons. V is TRBV2 and J is TRBJ2-1, with 10 bases matching TRBD2. The sequence derives from an adult woman who had mild COVID-19 (a few samples of this study predate the infection). Cell type and time point are not known. Sequencing used PBMCs or a T cell subset sorted from them (not recorded which). As DNA, the CDR3 is TGTGCCAGCTCTCTAGCGGGGGCCTACAATGAGCAGTTCTTC. It is translated as CASSLAGAYNEQFF.